These 28 T cell receptor beta chains were all obtained from the same sample, sequenced in a study of blood T cell repertoires in COVID-19 (dated by TCRdb to 2018 to 2021). Library prep was done by the immunoSEQ multiplex PCR assay. TCRdb provides this immuneACCESS table in a form limited to in-frame rearrangements. Some clones are lacking; in checked studies, under half of them reflect an unresolved V gene, and why the rest are absent is not known. Present in this sample are about 52,000 clones, over 75% of which were seen just once. Of the sample, 14% falls within the top ten clones. Source material: peripheral blood. These receptors all stem from a man between 65 and 85 years old with acute or convalescent COVID-19.

The chain uses TRBV4-2 and TRBJ2-3; 8 nucleotides align to TRBD2. The CDR3 spans 17 residues. The germline V gene encodes CDR1 LGHNA and CDR2 YNFKEQ. The J segment lost 0 bases and the V segment lost 2 bases, leaving 7 bases of the junction unmatched. The CDR3 spells CASSQLSLAASTDTQYF. The DNA for the CDR3 is TGTGCCAGCAGCCAACTCTCACTAGCGGCTAGCACAGATACGCAGTATTTT.

This chain joins TRBV2 and TRBJ2-2; D unresolved. This CDR3 region has 14 residues. The germline V gene encodes CDR1 SNHLY and CDR2 FYNNEI. The V and J ends lost 6 bases and 4 bases respectively, with 12 bases between them. This CDR3 reads CASRMTGITGELFF. The CDR3 bases are TGTGCCAGCAGGATGACGGGTATCACCGGGGAGCTGTTTTTT.

CDR3 sequence: CAISGAGPDTQYF. The CDR3 region has the DNA TGTGCCATCAGTGGGGCAGGGCCAGATACGCAGTATTTT. The chain has TRBV10-3 and TRBJ2-3; TRBD1 might be the D (5 bases). CDR1 is ENHRY, CDR2 SYGVKD, per germline. CDR3 length: 13 residues. Trimming removed 4 bases at V and 4 bases at J, with 9 bases between.

The chain carries TRBV7-8 and TRBJ1-2; TRBD1 aligns across 9 bases. This CDR3 is 14 amino acids long. With V trimmed by 5 bases and J by 5 bases, 6 bases remained unmatched. CDR1 is SGHVS, CDR2 FQNEAQ, per germline. The CDR3 coding sequence is TGTGCCAGCAGCAACGGACAGGGGTGGTATGGCTACACCTTC. The encoded protein is CASSNGQGWYGYTF.

The chain joins TRBV6-6 to TRBJ1-1; 9 bases align to TRBD1. V shed 6 bases and J 4 bases; nucleotides not matched to a gene: 3. The CDR3 is 13 residues long. Germline V gives CDR1 MNHNY, CDR2 SVGAGI (reference sequence). The CDR3 is CASSPTGGTEAFF. The CDR3 coding sequence is TGTGCCAGCAGCCCGACAGGGGGCACTGAAGCTTTCTTT.

The genes are TRBV4-3 and TRBJ2-6; 7 bases map to TRBD2. This CDR3 comprises 16 residues. The V segment lost 7 bases and the J segment 0 bases; nucleotides outside the gene matches: 6. CDR1 and CDR2 from the germline V gene are LGHNA and YSLEER. CDR3 DNA sequence: TGCGCCAGCACACCGGGAGGTTTCTCTGGGGCCAACGTCCTGACTTTC. Its protein is CASTPGGFSGANVLTF.

On this clone: Other DNA sequences in the same sample also yield this CDR3. The V and J genes are TRBV9 and TRBJ2-7, with TRBD2 matching 13 bases. The germline CDR1 and CDR2 sequences are SGDLS and YYNGEE. The CDR3 has 15 residues. J gave up 7 bases and V 0 bases, and 4 bases lay outside the gene matches. The DNA for the CDR3 is TGTGCCAGCAGCGTAGGGACTAGCGGGAGAGGGGAGCAGTACTTC. Protein: CASSVGTSGRGEQYF.

This clone has just one count. The gene calls are TRBV11-2 and TRBJ2-7, with a tentative D call TRBD1 (6 bases). Trimming cost V 2 bases and J 3 bases, with 17 bases left between them. The germline gives CDR1 SGHAT, CDR2 FQNNGV. CDR3 length equals 16 residues. CDR3 region: CASSLPPDRSHYEQYV. In DNA form, the CDR3 reads TGTGCCAGCAGCTTACCCCCCGACAGGTCCCACTACGAGCAGTACGTC.

This sequence joins TRBV15 and TRBJ1-3; 7 bases align to TRBD1. V lost 0 bases, J lost 2 bases, and 4 bases stayed unmatched. The CDR3 is 16 amino acids. The V gene's germline CDR1 is LNHNV and CDR2 YYDKDF (reference sequence). The CDR3: CATSRDRDRAGNTIYF. The CDR3 DNA is TGTGCCACCAGCAGAGATAGAGACAGGGCTGGAAACACCATATATTTT.

The V and J genes are TRBV2 and TRBJ1-4, with D perhaps TRBD1 (6 bases). The CDR3 consists of 13 residues. The V gene lost 11 bases and the J gene lost 3 bases, with 13 bases spanning the gap. CDR1 is SNHLY, CDR2 FYNNEI, per germline. DNA of the CDR3: TGTGCCGGACGGACAGACGCTAATGAAAAACTGTTTTTT. Translated: CAGRTDANEKLFF.

This chain joins TRBV19 and TRBJ2-5; TRBD2 agrees at 12 bases. CDR1 is LNHDA, CDR2 SQIVND, per germline (reference sequence). Trimming removed 2 bases from V and 6 bases from J; junction bases left unmatched: 7. The CDR3 contains 16 residues. CDR3 sequence: CASSIKSSGRGKTQYF. In DNA, the CDR3 is TGTGCCAGTAGTATAAAATCTAGCGGGAGGGGAAAGACCCAGTACTTC.

The chain combines TRBV6-6 with TRBJ1-1, with 7 bases fitting TRBD1. From germline, CDR1 is MNHNY and CDR2 SVGAGI (reference sequence). This CDR3 has 15 amino acids. Trimming removed 5 bases from V and 0 bases from J; junction bases left unmatched: 6. The CDR3 reads CASSPTGYLNTEAFF. As DNA, the CDR3 is TGTGCCAGCAGTCCGACAGGGTACTTGAACACTGAAGCTTTCTTT.

The chain's CDR3 is CASSPPGASGSIGDTQYF. In DNA form, the CDR3 reads TGTGCCAGCTCACCACCGGGAGCTAGCGGGAGTATCGGAGATACGCAGTATTTT. The J gene is TRBJ2-3, the V gene TRBV18, with 10 nucleotides matching TRBD2. Germline V lookup: CDR1 KGHSH, CDR2 LQKENI. V dropped 0 bases and J dropped 5; count of bases not matched to a gene: 11. The CDR3 extends over 18 amino acids.

This chain uses TRBV7-9 with TRBJ1-2; D is uncertain. V lost 1 base and J lost 0, with 9 bases in between. There are 15 residues in the CDR3. CDR1 and CDR2 (germline): SEHNR, FQNEAQ (reference sequence). The DNA for the CDR3 is TGTGCCAGCAGCTTAGGTCCAGGCGCTAACTATGGCTACACCTTC. It encodes CASSLGPGANYGYTF.

The gene calls are TRBV7-9 and TRBJ1-5; D not certain. Trimming removed 10 bases from V and 4 bases from J, with 14 bases in between. CDR1 SEHNR and CDR2 FQNEAQ come from the germline V gene (reference sequence). CDR3 length: 13 amino acids. CDR3 nucleotide sequence: TGTGCCACCACCTTGGGCGATAATCAGCCCCAGCATTTT. Translated, it gives CATTLGDNQPQHF.

This sequence joins TRBV15 and TRBJ2-1; TRBD2 matches 12 bases. J gave up 6 bases and V 3 bases, and 3 bases lay outside the gene matches. Germline V CDR1 and CDR2: LNHNV, YYDKDF (reference sequence). The CDR3 is 15 amino acids. The CDR3: CATSRASGRGNEQFF. CDR3 DNA sequence: TGTGCCACCAGCAGGGCTAGCGGGAGGGGCAATGAGCAGTTCTTC. Variable domain in full (rest from reference TRBV15 and TRBJ2-1): DAMVIQNPRYQVTQFGKPVTLSCSQTLNHNVMYWYQQKSSQAPKLLFHYYDKDFNNEADTPDNFQSRRPNTSFCFLDIRSPGLGDTAMYLCATSRASGRGNEQFFGPGTRLTVL.

The gene calls are TRBV4-3 and TRBJ1-5; D is undetermined. This CDR3 comprises 14 residues. V shed 2 bases and J shed 0 bases, with 5 bases lying between them. Germline assignment: CDR1 LGHNA and CDR2 YSLEER. CDR3 in DNA: TGCGCCAGCAGCCAAACTAATAGCAATCAGCCCCAGCATTTT. It codes for CASSQTNSNQPQHF.

This clone came up a few times. V is TRBV7-2 and J is TRBJ1-5, with 9 bases matching TRBD1. Germline loops: CDR1 SGHTA, CDR2 FQGNSA. With V trimmed by 5 bases and J by 1 base, 9 bases remained unmatched. The CDR3 loop spans 17 amino acids. CDR3 sequence reads: CASSRGQGRRSNQPQHF. The CDR3 DNA is TGTGCCAGCAGCCGGGGACAGGGCCGTAGGAGCAATCAGCCCCAGCATTTT.

The gene calls are TRBV6-5 and TRBJ1-2; D gene unclear. Trimming removed 0 bases at V and 1 base at J, with 6 bases between. The CDR3 is 14 residues long. Looked up from germline, CDR1 is MNHEY and CDR2 is SVGAGI. The CDR3 sequence is CASSYSRNNYGYTF. As DNA, the CDR3 is TGTGCCAGCAGTTACTCGAGGAATAACTATGGCTACACCTTC.

The CDR3 here is CASSPLAKNIQYF. The CDR3 DNA is TGTGCCAGCAGTCCTCTAGCCAAAAACATTCAGTACTTC. The rearrangement uses TRBV25-1 and TRBJ2-4; unclear D gene. The CDR3 is 13 residues long. V lost 5 bases and J lost 0, with 5 bases in between. From germline, CDR1 is MGHDK and CDR2 SYGVNS.

This clone was seen a handful of times. CDR3: CASRRTGFGNTIYF. CDR3 sequence (DNA): TGTGCCAGCAGGCGGACAGGGTTTGGAAACACCATATATTTT. The chain carries TRBV27 and TRBJ1-3; 8 nucleotides match TRBD1. The CDR3 runs 14 residues. Germline CDR1 and CDR2: MNHEY and SMNVEV (reference sequence). Trimming removed 6 bases from V and 3 bases from J; junction bases left unmatched: 4.

This clone was found a few times. The chain links TRBV4-2 to TRBJ2-5; no firm D call. The CDR3 spans 14 residues. V lost 3 bases and J lost 1, with 9 bases in between. Germline lookup yields CDR1 LGHNA and CDR2 YNFKEQ. As DNA, the CDR3 is TGTGCCAGCAGCCAGGCTAGGATCCAAGAGACCCAGTACTTC. This translates into CASSQARIQETQYF.

The chain is built from TRBV19 and TRBJ2-3; D perhaps matches TRBD1 (5 bases). V was clipped by 4 bases and J by 1 base, with 9 bases between them. CDR3 size: 14 residues. CDR1 LNHDA and CDR2 SQIVND come from the germline V gene (reference sequence). The CDR3 DNA reads as TGTGCCAGTAGTAAGGGGTCCCGCACAGATACGCAGTATTTT. The encoded protein is CASSKGSRTDTQYF.

This clone was counted between two and nine times. The rearrangement links TRBV7-2 to TRBJ1-2; 8 bases are a match to TRBD1. The germline CDR1 and CDR2 sequences are SGHTA and FQGNSA. With V trimmed by 4 bases and J by 5 bases, 9 bases remained unmatched. This CDR3 contains 15 residues. CDR3 in amino acids: CASSSMPGQVYGYTF. Written as DNA, the CDR3 is TGTGCCAGCAGCTCGATGCCGGGACAGGTGTATGGCTACACCTTC.

The chain recombines TRBV19 with TRBJ1-5; no definite D call. The CDR3 covers 13 residues. The V and J ends lost 5 bases and 3 bases respectively, with 8 bases between them. Germline V CDR1 and CDR2: LNHDA, SQIVND (reference sequence). DNA for the CDR3: TGTGCCAGTAGTGGGCAGCTCAATCAGCCCCAGCATTTT. It is translated as CASSGQLNQPQHF.

The J gene is TRBJ2-7, the V gene TRBV19; 7 nucleotides match TRBD1. V lost 4 bases and J lost 9; bases outside the gene matches: 12. The CDR3 covers 14 residues. Germline CDR1 is LNHDA and CDR2 is SQIVND (reference sequence). The CDR3 loop is CASSTPKGAGSQYF. DNA of the CDR3: TGTGCCAGTAGTACCCCGAAGGGGGCCGGTTCGCAGTACTTC.

The genes are TRBV7-9 and TRBJ2-3, with TRBD2 matching over 11 bases. Germline CDR1 reads SEHNR; CDR2 reads FQNEAQ (reference sequence). The CDR3 extends over 16 amino acids. Trimming removed 3 bases from V and 3 bases from J; junction bases left unmatched: 5. CDR3 sequence reads: CASSFTSGSGTDTQYF. CDR3 bases: TGTGCCAGCAGCTTCACTAGCGGGAGTGGAACAGATACGCAGTATTTT.

This chain joins TRBV15 and TRBJ2-7; possible D gene TRBD2, 6 bases. This CDR3 is 14 amino acids long. V was cut by 0 bases and J by 1 base, with 7 bases left in between. CDR1 LNHNV and CDR2 YYDKDF come from the germline V gene (reference sequence). The CDR3 protein is CATSRDAGSYEQYF. For the CDR3, the DNA is TGTGCCACCAGCAGAGACGCGGGATCCTACGAGCAGTACTTC.